These 13 T cell receptor beta chains came from one sample sequenced in a study of tumor-infiltrating lymphocytes in primary liver carcinoma. The template, approximately 500 ng total RNA, yielded TCR beta cDNA made with a constant-region primer. Three nested multiplex PCR rounds, a slightly modified ARM-PCR, produced the libraries for TCR beta. The two initial PCR rounds, nine to eleven cycles each, used TRBV1-TRBV30 forward and C-beta reverse primers. From the multiplex PCR reads, TCRdb called clonotypes with MiXCR, one entry per CDR3 protein. The sample holds about 320,000 distinct CDR3 sequences, about 60% seen once. RNA isolated from unsorted whole blood supplied the blood RNA, with germline DNA also extracted. Material for sequencing was peripheral blood. These TCRs come from a man in his forties or fifties with primary liver carcinoma and hepatitis B virus infection.

With respect to this clonotype: Since no conserved phenylalanine or tryptophan closes the CDR3, a read error is the likely cause. It is unclear where the CDR3 begins or ends on the DNA, so no DNA is shown, and the CDR3 is as TCRdb lists it. The chain has TRBV11-3 and TRBJ2-4; TRBD1, the D gene given by the table, was not confirmed from the DNA. Germline lookup yields CDR1 SGHNT and CDR2 YENEEA. Counting both end residues, the CDR3 totals 14 amino acids. Here the CDR3 reads CASSLWDRETTQYI.

Of note for this clonotype: An end of the junction does not agree with germline; a read error may underlie this. The V gene is TRBV4-1, the J gene TRBJ2-7; the match to TRBD2 covers 11 bases. This CDR3 has 16 amino acids. The germline CDR1 and CDR2 sequences are MGHRA and YSYEKL. DNA for the CDR3: TGCGCCAGCAGCCCAATACTTATGACTAGCGGGAACGAGCAATACTTC. This codes for CASSPILMTSGNEQYF.

Concerning this clonotype: At one of its ends the junction is not consistent with the germline gene, which may arise from a read error. The chain employs TRBV6-6 and TRBJ2-1, with D perhaps given as TRBD1 or TRBD2 (5 bases each). Judging by the DNA end, TRBJ2-7 fits better; the J call may be wrong. The CDR3 length is 13 residues. Germline CDR1 reads MNHNY; CDR2 reads SVGAGI (reference sequence). CDR3 bases: TGTGCTAGCAGTTTAGGGACGGTCAATGAGCAGTACTTC. Translating it yields CASSLGTVNEQYF.

About this clonotype itself: Given a much more abundant clone one base away, this may be a read error. The chain uses TRBV14 and TRBJ2-1; D is unclear. The CDR3 sequence is 11 residues long. CDR1 is SGHDN, CDR2 FVKESK, per germline. The CDR3, as DNA: TGTGCCAGAAGCCTCGGCAATGAGCAGTTCTTC. Its protein is CARSLGNEQFF.

A word on this clonotype: At one of its ends the junction is not consistent with the germline gene, which may arise from a read error. The CDR3 spells CASSTLGQSEALF. The DNA of the CDR3 is TGTGCCAGCAGCACCCTCGGACAGTCTGAAGCTTTGTTT. This rearrangement joins TRBV7-9 to TRBJ1-1; D is perhaps TRBD1 (6 bases). Germline V CDR1 and CDR2: SEHNR, FQNEAQ (reference sequence). This CDR3 has 13 amino acids.

This clonotype appeared a single time. The chain combines TRBV11-3 with TRBJ1-1; D call uncertain. Germline V gives CDR1 SGHNT, CDR2 YENEEA. This CDR3 has 12 amino acids. The CDR3 sequence: CTNSLDHTEAFF. CDR3 bases: TGTACCAACAGCTTAGATCACACTGAAGCTTTCTTT.

A word on this clonotype: At one of its ends the junction is not consistent with the germline gene, which may arise from a read error. The chain employs TRBV19 and TRBJ1-2; D gene unclear. The CDR3 spans 13 residues. The germline CDR1 and CDR2 sequences are LNHDA and SQIVND (reference sequence). DNA of the CDR3: TGTGCCAGTAGTCGGGGAACCAACTATGGCTACATCTTT. Its translation: CASSRGTNYGYIF.

About this clonotype: This may come from a read error, since a much larger clone is one base off. This sequence joins TRBV12-3 or TRBV12-4 and TRBJ2-1; 9 bases fit TRBD1. Germline trimming cut 10 bases from V and 8 bases from J; bases unmatched to any gene: 12. The CDR3 is 14 amino acids. CDR3 residues: CANTLTGGRYEQFF. The CDR3 bases are TGTGCCAACACCTTGACAGGGGGGAGGTATGAGCAGTTCTTC.

In regard to this clonotype: A much larger clone lies one base from this, so it may be a read error. This rearrangement joins TRBV6-1 to TRBJ2-7; 10 bases agree with TRBD1. Trimming cost V 7 bases and J 2 bases; bases outside gene matches: 5. This CDR3 has 14 amino acids. Germline V gives CDR1 MNHNS, CDR2 SASEGT. The CDR3 region is CASNGTGDPYEQYF. For the CDR3, the DNA is TGTGCCAGCAATGGGACAGGGGACCCCTACGAGCAGTACTTC.

Turning to this clonotype: The junction departs from the called germline gene at one end, perhaps through a read error. This chain uses TRBV28 with TRBJ2-7; D is perhaps TRBD1 (6 bases). The CDR3 length is 15 residues. Germline-derived CDR1 and CDR2 are MDHEN and SYDVKM. The DNA of the CDR3 is TGTGCCAGCAGTTCTGGGGACACGGTATCCTACGAGGAGTACTTC. It encodes CASSSGDTVSYEEYF.

On this clonotype itself: With a much larger clone just one base away, this may be a read error. This chain joins TRBV6-2 or TRBV6-3 and TRBJ2-7; D gene unclear. Germline V lookup: CDR1 MNHEY, CDR2 SVGEGT. CDR3 length equals 13 residues. CDR3 amino acids: CAISYDWVGEQYF. The CDR3 bases are TGTGCCATCAGTTACGACTGGGTTGGCGAGCAGTACTTC.

A word on this clonotype: This may stem from a read error, because a much larger clone lies one nucleotide away. The conserved phenylalanine or tryptophan normally closing the CDR3 is absent here, so this likely arose from a read error. V usage is TRBV10-3 and J usage is TRBJ1-5; D is uncertain. The CDR3 sequence is 14 residues long. V was pared by 4 bases and J by 1 base, with 8 bases between. CDR1 is ENHRY and CDR2 is SYGVKD in the germline V gene. CDR3 DNA: TGTGCCATCAGTGGATGGCAGAGCAATCAGCCCCAGCATCTT. Translating it yields CAISGWQSNQPQHL.

The chain combines TRBV28 with TRBJ1-6, with D possibly being TRBD1 (5 bases). Germline-derived CDR1 and CDR2 are MDHEN and SYDVKM. There are 15 residues in the CDR3. Trimming removed 7 bases from V and 8 bases from J, with 18 bases in between. The CDR3 region is CASTSHSVGDSPLHF. The CDR3 coding sequence is TGTGCCAGCACTTCTCATTCAGTGGGGGATTCACCCCTCCACTTT.